The rows below give T cell receptor beta chains drawn from one sample of a study of neurological immune-mediated disorders. TCRdb re-called the 5' RACE reads through MiXCR, storing one row per CDR3 protein. The sample holds about 66,000 distinct CDR3 sequences, 3.4% seen once. Sequenced sample: PBMCs. These receptors originate from a man aged 35 to 55 with multiple sclerosis. The CDR3 runs from the conserved cysteine through the conserved F or W.

v_gene: TRBV20-1
j_gene: TRBJ2-7
CDR3aa: CSARTARSGNGYEQYF

v_gene: TRBV12-3/TRBV12-4
j_gene: TRBJ1-5
CDR3aa: CASSLFGGGRDQPQHF

v_gene: TRBV5-1
j_gene: TRBJ1-2
CDR3aa: CASTPSSPSRGYTF

v_gene: TRBV14
j_gene: TRBJ1-1
CDR3aa: CASSQEVTDTEAFF

v_gene: TRBV7-2
j_gene: TRBJ2-1
CDR3aa: CASSYRLYNEQFF

v_gene: TRBV27
j_gene: TRBJ1-3
CDR3aa: CASRPDSFSSGNTIYF

v_gene: TRBV27
j_gene: TRBJ1-1
CDR3aa: CASRDLLNTEAFF

v_gene: TRBV12-3/TRBV12-4
j_gene: TRBJ2-7
CDR3aa: CASGSLHEQYF

v_gene: TRBV11-2
j_gene: TRBJ1-1
CDR3aa: CASSPGRGSREGQSTEAFF

v_gene: TRBV12-3/TRBV12-4
j_gene: TRBJ1-4
CDR3aa: CASSVQGTNEKLFF

v_gene: TRBV11-1
j_gene: TRBJ2-1
CDR3aa: CASSLAAYTLFYNEQFF

v_gene: TRBV29-1
j_gene: TRBJ1-5
CDR3aa: CSVAQDSNQPQHF

v_gene: TRBV6-5
j_gene: TRBJ2-6
CDR3aa: CASSFHSGANVLTF

v_gene: TRBV20-1
j_gene: TRBJ2-7
CDR3aa: CSARDRSPYEQYF

v_gene: TRBV18
j_gene: TRBJ1-1
CDR3aa: CASSEQANTEAFF

v_gene: TRBV20-1
j_gene: TRBJ2-1
CDR3aa: CSARLAGAALGGQFF

v_gene: TRBV20-1
j_gene: TRBJ2-1
CDR3aa: CSARGGQAWVYNEQFF

v_gene: TRBV28
j_gene: TRBJ1-5
CDR3aa: CASSFRGGWRSQPQHF

v_gene: TRBV28
j_gene: TRBJ2-5
CDR3aa: CASSTGLETQYF

v_gene: TRBV7-6
j_gene: TRBJ2-2
CDR3aa: CASSLTGGPTGELFF

v_gene: TRBV9
j_gene: TRBJ2-3
CDR3aa: CASSAGTDTQYF

v_gene: TRBV20-1
j_gene: TRBJ2-1
CDR3aa: CSARDQRRTSGTKSEFF

v_gene: TRBV6-2/TRBV6-3
j_gene: TRBJ2-7
CDR3aa: CASREGEQYF

v_gene: TRBV14
j_gene: TRBJ2-2
CDR3aa: CASSPLTGGNTGELFF